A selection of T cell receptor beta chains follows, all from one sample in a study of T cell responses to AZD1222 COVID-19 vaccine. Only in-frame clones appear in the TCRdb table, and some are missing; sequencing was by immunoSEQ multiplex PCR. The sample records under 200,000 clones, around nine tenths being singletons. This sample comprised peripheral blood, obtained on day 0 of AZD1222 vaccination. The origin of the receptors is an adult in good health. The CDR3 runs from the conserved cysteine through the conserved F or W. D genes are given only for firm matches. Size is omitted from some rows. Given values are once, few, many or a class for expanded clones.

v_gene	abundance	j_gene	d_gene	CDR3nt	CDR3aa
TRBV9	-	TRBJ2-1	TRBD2	TGTGCCAGCAGCGTTAGCGGGACAACCTACAATGAGCAGTTCTTC	CASSVSGTTYNEQFF
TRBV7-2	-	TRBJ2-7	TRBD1	TGTGCCAGCCGCCGGGACAGGCCTCCCTACGAGCAGTACTTC	CASRRDRPPYEQYF
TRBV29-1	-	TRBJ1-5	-	TGCAGCGCCCTCGCAGGGACGGATCAGCCCCAGCATTTT	CSALAGTDQPQHF
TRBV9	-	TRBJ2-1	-	TGTGCCAGCAGCGTAGGTGGGGGTTCCTACAATGAGCAGTTCTTC	CASSVGGGSYNEQFF
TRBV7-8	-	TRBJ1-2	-	TGTGCCAGCAGCTTAGCGGGTGGGACTAACTATGGCTACACCTTC	CASSLAGGTNYGYTF
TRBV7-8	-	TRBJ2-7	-	TGTGCCAGCAGCTTAGGTCAGGCGGGCTACGAGCAGTACTTC	CASSLGQAGYEQYF
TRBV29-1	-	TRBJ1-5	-	TGCAGCGTTGGTGGGCTACCCAATCAGCCCCAGCATTTT	CSVGGLPNQPQHF
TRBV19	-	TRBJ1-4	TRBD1	TGTGCCAGTAGTATGGGATGGACAGGCCTTAATGAAAAACTGTTTTTT	CASSMGWTGLNEKLFF
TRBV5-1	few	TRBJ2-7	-	TGCGCCAGCAGCTTGGTCACGGATCCCTACGAGCAGTACTTC	CASSLVTDPYEQYF
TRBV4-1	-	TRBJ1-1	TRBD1	TGCGCCAGCAGCCATATCAGGGGGATTTTGAACACTGAAGCTTTCTTT	CASSHIRGILNTEAFF
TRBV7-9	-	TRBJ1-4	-	TGTGCCAGCAGCTTAGGGGGCCAGGGGAGTGAAAAACTGTTTTTT	CASSLGGQGSEKLFF
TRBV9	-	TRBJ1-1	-	TGTGCCAGCAGCGTAGGGTCTTTTAACACTGAAGCTTTCTTT	CASSVGSFNTEAFF
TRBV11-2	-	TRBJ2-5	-	TGTGCCAGCAGCTTAGGCTACTGGGAGACCCAGTACTTC	CASSLGYWETQYF
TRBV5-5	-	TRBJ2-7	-	TGTGCCAGCAGCTTGGACAGCTATTGGAGGGAGCAGTACTTC	CASSLDSYWREQYF
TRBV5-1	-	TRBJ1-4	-	TGCGCCAGCTCCCGTTTGGGAGAAAAACTGTTTTTT	CASSRLGEKLFF
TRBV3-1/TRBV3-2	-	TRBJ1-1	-	TGTGCCAGCAGCCAACAGCTGAACACTGAAGCTTTCTTT	CASSQQLNTEAFF
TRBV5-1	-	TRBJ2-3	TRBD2	TGCGCCAGCAGCTTCTTTGCGGGGGACCTAACCCTCACAGATACGCAGTATTTT	CASSFFAGDLTLTDTQYF
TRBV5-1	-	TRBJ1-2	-	TGCGCCAGCAGCGCCGAGGGCTATGGCTACACCTTC	CASSAEGYGYTF
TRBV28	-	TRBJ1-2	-	TGTGCCAGCAGTTTGTTCGATAACAGCTATGGCTACACCTTC	CASSLFDNSYGYTF
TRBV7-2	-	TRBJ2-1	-	TGTGCCAGCAGCTTTAGCCCCCTTACGGGGGACGGGTACAATGAGCAGTTCTTC	CASSFSPLTGDGYNEQFF
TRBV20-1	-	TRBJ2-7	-	TGCAGTGCTAGTGATGTCCCCTACGAGCAGTACTTC	CSASDVPYEQYF
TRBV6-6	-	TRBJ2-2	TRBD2	TGTGCCAGCAGTCCCATGACTAGCGGGGGGAGTACCGGGGAGCTGTTTTTT	CASSPMTSGGSTGELFF
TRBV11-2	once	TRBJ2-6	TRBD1	TGTGCCAGCAGCTCATCAACCGGGACAGGATCTGGGGCCAACGTCCTGACTTTC	CASSSSTGTGSGANVLTF
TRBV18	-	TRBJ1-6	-	TGTGCCAGCTCACCTACAGGACAGACTAATTCACCCCTCCACTTT	CASSPTGQTNSPLHF
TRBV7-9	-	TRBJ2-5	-	TGTGCCAGCAGCTTCCAGGAGCAAGAGACCCAGTACTTC	CASSFQEQETQYF
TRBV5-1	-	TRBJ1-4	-	TGCGCCAGCAGAAGAACAGGGCTCCCTGGTGAAAAACTGTTTTTT	CASRRTGLPGEKLFF
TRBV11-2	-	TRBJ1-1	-	TGTGCCAGCAGCTTAGGGCGCGGGGGCCCCCCTGAAGCTTTCTTT	CASSLGRGGPPEAFF
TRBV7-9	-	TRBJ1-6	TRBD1	TGTGCCAGCAGCCGGGACAGTCGGAATTCACCCCTCCACTTT	CASSRDSRNSPLHF